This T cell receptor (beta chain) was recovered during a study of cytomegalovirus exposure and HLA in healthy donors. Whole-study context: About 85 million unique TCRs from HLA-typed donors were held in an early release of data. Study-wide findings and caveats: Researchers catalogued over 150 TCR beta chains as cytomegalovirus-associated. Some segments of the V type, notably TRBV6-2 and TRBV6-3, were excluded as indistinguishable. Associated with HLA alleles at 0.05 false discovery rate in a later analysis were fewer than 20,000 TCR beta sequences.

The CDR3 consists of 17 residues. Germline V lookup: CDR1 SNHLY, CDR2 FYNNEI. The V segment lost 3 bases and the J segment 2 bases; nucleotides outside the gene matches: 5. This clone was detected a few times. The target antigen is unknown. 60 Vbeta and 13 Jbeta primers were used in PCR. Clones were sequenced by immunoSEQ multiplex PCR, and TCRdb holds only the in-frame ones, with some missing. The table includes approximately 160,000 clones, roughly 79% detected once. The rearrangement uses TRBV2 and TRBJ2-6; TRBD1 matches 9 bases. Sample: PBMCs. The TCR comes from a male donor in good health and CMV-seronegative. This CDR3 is CASSDSDRGTGANVLTF. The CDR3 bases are TGTGCCAGCAGTGATTCGGACAGGGGCACTGGGGCCAACGTCCTGACTTTC.